This entry features one TCR beta chain sequence. Its antigen is not identified. A much more abundant neighbour one base away suggests this may be a read error. This entry belongs to a study of neurological immune-mediated disorders. This CDR3 comprises 14 residues. CDR1 is SGHRS, CDR2 YFSETQ, per germline. TCRdb processed the 5' RACE reads anew with MiXCR; each CDR3 protein has one entry. This sample has tens of thousands of distinct CDR3 sequences, with less than 5.5% found just once. Study-wide results and limits: The multiple sclerosis repertoire cluster had no association with any clinical or MRI feature. None of the CDR3 amino acid sequences of expanded clones recurred across subjects, suggesting private repertoires in all groups.

This TCR was sampled from a woman in her thirties with multiple sclerosis. The V call is TRBV5-1, the J call TRBJ1-6; D is perhaps TRBD1 (5 bases). The specimen was PBMCs. The CDR3 DNA sequence: TGCGCCAGCAGCCCCGGGACTACGAATTCACACCTCCACTTT. Encoded protein: CASSPGTTNSHLHF.